This T cell receptor (beta chain) was identified during a study of a mutant IDH1 vaccine in newly diagnosed glioma. For the study at large: Of the patients given treatment, approximately 60% were male and 37.5% were female, and a mean age of roughly 40 years was recorded.

V shed 9 bases and J 7 bases; nucleotides not matched to a gene: 6. Germline CDR1 is MNHEY and CDR2 is SMNVEV (reference sequence). The CDR3 contains 13 residues. In regard to this clone: Its antigen is still unknown.

Measured with immunoSEQ multiplex PCR; TCRdb has only the in-frame clones, and not every one. The sample holds about 66,000 clones; 74% are singletons and the top ten take roughly 5%. Time point defined: week 35, safety follow-up. Topical imiquimod accompanied each vaccine dose, which consisted of 300 ug of mutant IDH1 20-mer peptide. This clonotype was sampled from a man in his forties or fifties with glioma. The chain is built from TRBV27 and TRBJ1-4; 9 bases are shared with TRBD1. The sequencing here drew on PBMCs, taken from a glioma patient whose treatment included an IDH1 peptide vaccine. This chain's CDR3 is CASSQGAVEKLFF. CDR3 nucleotides: TGTGCCAGTTCACAGGGGGCGGTTGAAAAACTGTTTTTT.